These 10 T cell receptor beta chains were all obtained from the same sample, sequenced in a study of T cell repertoires in cytomegalovirus infection. These receptors' antigens are unknown. TCRdb used MiXCR to reprocess the reads, holding one entry per CDR3 protein. The repertoire consists of approximately 310,000 distinct CDR3 sequences, with more than 20% occurring once and the leading ten covering about an eighth. This specimen consisted of cultured PBMCs, obtained from culture after CMV antigen stimulation. Receptors were obtained from a human donor in good health (CMV status not recorded). Some clones in this sample may be carry-over from other donors' samples.

This clonotype was detected ten times or more. This CDR3 reads CASSETRRELFF. The CDR3 nucleotides read TGTGCCAGCAGTGAAACCAGGAGGGAGCTGTTTTTT. This chain connects TRBV6-1 to TRBJ2-2; no reliable D call. Germline V CDR1 and CDR2: MNHNS, SASEGT. V was shortened by 2 bases and J by 9 bases, with 7 bases between the two germline ends. The CDR3 extends over 12 amino acids.

The chain combines TRBV20-1 with TRBJ2-7, with a tentative D call TRBD2 (6 bases). This CDR3 comprises 14 residues. CDR1 and CDR2 from the germline V gene are DFQATT and SNEGSKA (reference sequence). Trimming left V 3 bases short and J 1 base short, with 13 bases between. CDR3 in amino acids: CSARMGTGSYEQYF. CDR3 DNA: TGCAGTGCTAGGATGGGGACTGGGTCCTACGAGCAGTACTTC.

This clonotype appeared many times. The V and J genes are TRBV7-2 and TRBJ1-1; D is perhaps TRBD1 (6 bases). V was cut by 4 bases and J by 0 bases, with 12 bases left in between. This CDR3 contains 15 residues. Germline V gives CDR1 SGHTA, CDR2 FQGNSA. The CDR3 DNA reads TGTGCCAGCAGCTCCGGGGGGGCGGTGAACACTGAAGCTTTCTTT. The encoded protein is CASSSGGAVNTEAFF.

The rearrangement joins TRBV7-2 to TRBJ2-3; D unresolved. V shed 3 bases and J shed 10 bases, with 8 bases lying between them. Germline V lookup: CDR1 SGHTA, CDR2 FQGNSA. This CDR3 contains 11 residues. The CDR3 DNA follows: TGTGCCAGCAGCTTCTCTGAGGCGCAGTATTTT. It is translated as CASSFSEAQYF.

This clonotype has a count of ten or more. The chain links TRBV11-2 to TRBJ2-5; possible D gene TRBD2, 6 bases. From germline, CDR1 is SGHAT and CDR2 FQNNGV. Deletions cut 0 bases from V and 1 base from J, with 15 bases between. This CDR3 is built from 17 residues. The CDR3 here is CASSLDRARLVQETQYF. The CDR3 DNA is TGTGCCAGCAGCTTAGATCGGGCTCGACTAGTCCAAGAGACCCAGTACTTC.

The J gene is TRBJ2-1, the V gene TRBV6-2 or TRBV6-3; TRBD2 matches 11 bases. The CDR3 extends over 16 amino acids. V lost 0 bases to trimming and J lost 6 bases; unmatched junction nucleotides: 4. Germline assignment: CDR1 MNHEY and CDR2 SVGEGT. The CDR3 sequence is CASSYSATSGVNEQFF. Written as DNA, the CDR3 is TGTGCCAGCAGTTACTCCGCGACTAGCGGGGTCAATGAGCAGTTCTTC.

Many counts were recorded for this clonotype. This sequence joins TRBV7-8 and TRBJ1-1; D unresolved. Germline V gene data show CDR1 as SGHVS and CDR2 as FQNEAQ. The CDR3 is 13 residues long. Deletions cut 5 bases from V and 4 bases from J, with 11 bases between. Here the CDR3 reads CASSHESGTEAFF. Here the CDR3 DNA reads TGTGCCAGCAGCCATGAGTCGGGCACTGAAGCTTTCTTT.

This clonotype was detected many times. The chain uses TRBV7-9 and TRBJ2-2; 7 bases fit TRBD2. The CDR3 consists of 19 residues. CDR1 and CDR2 (germline): SEHNR, FQNEAQ (reference sequence). With 3 bases clipped from V and 4 bases from J, the junction kept 17 bases outside the gene matches. CDR3 in amino acids: CASSFYTITLAAITGELFF. DNA of the CDR3: TGTGCCAGCAGCTTCTATACAATCACGCTAGCGGCGATCACCGGGGAGCTGTTTTTT.

This clonotype was counted at least ten times. V gene TRBV7-2 combines with J gene TRBJ2-6; D unresolved. This CDR3 has 15 amino acids. Germline V lookup: CDR1 SGHTA, CDR2 FQGNSA. V was pared by 6 bases and J by 0 bases, with 9 bases between. CDR3 sequence reads: CASRLANSGANVLTF. The CDR3 region has the DNA TGTGCCAGCAGGTTGGCCAACTCTGGGGCCAACGTCCTGACTTTC.

This chain uses TRBV12-3 or TRBV12-4 with TRBJ2-3, with D maybe TRBD2 (6 bases). This CDR3 region has 14 residues. Trimming took off 7 bases at V and 2 bases at J, with 13 bases between the two ends. The CDR3 nucleotides read TGTGCCAGCACCGTCGGGACTTTCACAGATACGCAGTATTTT. Protein sequence: CASTVGTFTDTQYF.